The 32 T cell receptor beta chains in this list originate from one sample, sequenced in a study of radiotherapy plus CTLA-4 blockade in lung cancer (dated by TCRdb to the late 2010s). Library method: the immunoSEQ multiplex PCR assay. Imported from immuneACCESS, the table was reduced by TCRdb to in-frame sequences with V and J called. These copies leave out some clones; in studies compared against another copy, an unresolved V gene accounts for under half, and the cause of the remainder is not known. This sample lists some 98,000 clones; approximately 78% were detected once. The top ten clonotypes cover under 4% of the sample. The source material was peripheral blood, sampled from a patient treated with radiotherapy plus ipilimumab. These receptors were obtained from a human donor with non-small cell lung cancer who had a partial response to radiotherapy plus ipilimumab.

This clone was counted between two and nine times. This sequence joins TRBV7-2 and TRBJ2-1; TRBD1 agrees at 9 bases. J was trimmed by 10 bases and V by 3 bases; bases with no gene match: 7. The CDR3 length is 14 residues. Germline CDR1 reads SGHTA; CDR2 reads FQGNSA. This CDR3 reads CASSFDRGGREQFF. The CDR3 DNA sequence: TGTGCCAGCAGCTTCGACAGGGGGGGGAGGGAGCAGTTCTTC.

The V call is TRBV29-1, the J call TRBJ2-5; D possibly corresponds to TRBD2 (5 bases). CDR1 is SQVTM and CDR2 is ANQGSEA in the germline V gene. Trimming removed 3 bases from V and 5 bases from J, with 13 bases in between. CDR3 size: 13 residues. CDR3 protein: CSVESGRRETQYF. CDR3 nucleotide sequence: TGCAGCGTTGAGTCAGGCAGGAGGGAGACCCAGTACTTC.

This sequence joins TRBV19 and TRBJ2-3; TRBD1 aligns across 10 bases. This CDR3 region has 15 residues. Germline-derived CDR1 and CDR2 are LNHDA and SQIVND (reference sequence). The trim removed 4 bases at V and 5 bases at J, leaving 6 bases unmatched. The CDR3 region is CASSTQTGGLDTQYF. The CDR3 DNA reads TGTGCCAGTAGTACCCAGACAGGGGGCTTAGATACGCAGTATTTT.

This clone has a handful of counts. This chain joins TRBV19 and TRBJ1-2, with D maybe TRBD1 (6 bases). The CDR3 runs 13 residues. CDR1 LNHDA and CDR2 SQIVND come from the germline V gene (reference sequence). Trimming pared 5 bases from V and 8 bases from J, leaving 15 bases between. The CDR3 sequence: CASSPTGGGGYTF. The CDR3 coding sequence is TGTGCCAGTAGTCCGACTGGGGGCGGAGGCTACACCTTC.

This chain links TRBV30 with TRBJ1-4; D gene uncertain. Trimming cost V 1 base and J 0 bases, with 12 bases left between them. The CDR3 runs to 16 residues. Per the germline V gene, CDR1 is GTSNPN and CDR2 is SVGIG (reference sequence). CDR3 amino acids: CAWSGPRVATNEKLFF. CDR3 in DNA: TGTGCCTGGAGTGGACCGAGGGTTGCAACTAATGAAAAACTGTTTTTT. Filled out from reference TRBV30 and TRBJ1-4, the complete variable domain reads SQTIHQWPATLVQPVGSPLSLECTVEGTSNPNLYWYRQAAGRGLQLLFYSVGIGQISSEVPQNLSASRPQDRQFILSSKKLLLSDSGFYLCAWSGPRVATNEKLFFGSGTQLSVL.

Notes on this clone: Additional DNA sequences in this sample encode the identical CDR3. The V call is TRBV28, the J call TRBJ2-1; the match to TRBD2 covers 8 bases. The germline V gene has CDR1 MDHEN and CDR2 SYDVKM. The CDR3 covers 17 residues. V gave up 4 bases and J gave up 7 bases; unmatched junction bases: 15. The CDR3 protein is CASSSPLGLAGGNEQFF. CDR3 nucleotides: TGTGCCAGCAGTTCCCCCTTGGGGCTAGCGGGTGGAAATGAGCAGTTCTTC.

The rearrangement uses TRBV13 and TRBJ2-5; D not resolved. Germline CDR1 PRHDT, CDR2 FYEKMQ (reference sequence). V lost 6 bases to trimming and J lost 2 bases, with 4 bases between them. The CDR3 is 11 amino acids. The CDR3 sequence is CASSLQETQYF. CDR3 nucleotides: TGTGCCAGCAGTCTTCAAGAGACCCAGTACTTC.

This rearrangement joins TRBV30 to TRBJ2-3, with 14 bases matching TRBD2. V was pared by 4 bases and J by 3 bases, with 6 bases of the junction left unmatched. There are 16 residues in the CDR3. The germline gives CDR1 GTSNPN, CDR2 SVGIG (reference sequence). CDR3 sequence reads: CAWTMGLAGVTDTQYF. In DNA form, the CDR3 reads TGTGCCTGGACGATGGGACTAGCGGGAGTAACAGATACGCAGTATTTT.

The rearrangement links TRBV7-2 to TRBJ2-3; 11 bases are shared with TRBD1. V lost 5 bases, J lost 5 bases, and 9 bases stayed unmatched. This CDR3 is built from 16 residues. Germline V gene data show CDR1 as SGHTA and CDR2 as FQGNSA. In DNA form, the CDR3 reads TGTGCCAGCAGCCTCATGGGACAGGGGGTTGTAGATACGCAGTATTTT. Its translation is CASSLMGQGVVDTQYF.

The chain couples TRBV30 to TRBJ2-3; D not certain. The germline CDR1 and CDR2 sequences are GTSNPN and SVGIG (reference sequence). V lost 3 bases, J lost 0 bases, and 4 bases lay in between. The length of the CDR3 is 12 residues. CDR3 residues: CAWSPSTDTQYF. CDR3 sequence (DNA): TGTGCCTGGAGCCCTAGCACAGATACGCAGTATTTT.

As DNA, the CDR3 is TGTGCCAGCAGTTACGGGGGCAATGAGCAGTTCTTC. Its protein product is CASSYGGNEQFF. The rearrangement links TRBV27 to TRBJ2-1, with D perhaps matching TRBD2 (6 bases). Germline lookup yields CDR1 MNHEY and CDR2 SMNVEV (reference sequence). The CDR3 contains 12 residues. Trimming took 4 bases from V and 6 from J, leaving 7 bases between them.

The CDR3 loop reads CASSPGLAGVETQYF. As DNA, the CDR3 is TGCGCCAGCAGCCCGGGACTAGCGGGAGTAGAGACCCAGTACTTC. The chain combines TRBV5-1 with TRBJ2-5; 14 bases agree with TRBD2. The germline CDR1 and CDR2 sequences are SGHRS and YFSETQ. The CDR3 loop spans 15 amino acids. With V trimmed by 4 bases and J by 4 bases, 3 bases remained unmatched.

The chain carries TRBV19 and TRBJ1-1, with TRBD1 as a possible D gene (6 bases). V was cut by 4 bases and J by 0 bases, with 9 bases left in between. CDR3 length equals 14 residues. Germline CDR1 LNHDA, CDR2 SQIVND (reference sequence). In DNA form, the CDR3 reads TGTGCCAGTAGTACCGGACAGATGAACACTGAAGCTTTCTTT. This sequence encodes CASSTGQMNTEAFF.

The J gene is TRBJ1-1, the V gene TRBV10-2; possibly TRBD1 for D (6 bases). CDR1 is WSHSY, CDR2 SAAADI, per germline. There are 13 residues in the CDR3. Trimming shortened V by 10 bases and J by 7 bases, and 19 bases separated the two germline ends. For the CDR3, the DNA is TGCGCCACTAGGCTGGCAGGGGCGATTGAAGCTTTCTTT. This encodes CATRLAGAIEAFF.

This rearrangement joins TRBV19 to TRBJ2-7, with D possibly matching TRBD2 (6 bases). CDR3 size: 14 residues. The V gene's germline CDR1 is LNHDA and CDR2 SQIVND (reference sequence). The V and J ends lost 7 bases and 5 bases respectively, with 18 bases between them. CDR3 in amino acids: CASKPLGGSDEQYF. In DNA form, the CDR3 reads TGTGCCAGTAAGCCCCTGGGGGGTAGCGACGAGCAGTACTTC.

The chain combines TRBV6-1 with TRBJ2-3; 7 bases are a match to TRBD1. Germline V gene lookup returns CDR1 MNHNS and CDR2 SASEGT. The V gene end was trimmed by 4 bases and the J gene end by 0 bases; junction bases not matched to a gene: 7. The CDR3 sequence is 16 residues long. The CDR3 sequence: CASSGPGQPSTDTQYF. CDR3 DNA sequence: TGTGCCAGCAGTGGCCCGGGACAGCCTAGCACAGATACGCAGTATTTT.

This sequence joins TRBV9 and TRBJ2-3; 10 positions match TRBD1. Per germline, CDR1 SGDLS and CDR2 YYNGEE. V trimming: 4 bases; J trimming: 1 base; junction bases outside the gene matches: 3. The CDR3 length is 15 residues. The CDR3 sequence is CASSIGTGGTDTQYF. CDR3 nucleotides: TGTGCCAGCAGCATCGGGACAGGGGGCACAGATACGCAGTATTTT.

The V call is TRBV9, the J call TRBJ2-1, with D tentatively TRBD2 (5 bases). Trimming cost V 4 bases and J 4 bases, with 18 bases left between them. The V gene's germline CDR1 is SGDLS and CDR2 YYNGEE. This CDR3 comprises 16 residues. CDR3 coding DNA: TGTGCCAGCAGCATAGGGAGTTTCGGACTTTACAATGAGCAGTTCTTC. The encoded protein is CASSIGSFGLYNEQFF.

V and J are TRBV27 and TRBJ2-2; 8 bases match TRBD2. The CDR3 sequence is 18 residues long. Germline loops: CDR1 MNHEY, CDR2 SMNVEV (reference sequence). Trimming took 0 bases from V and 6 from J; bases not matched to a gene: 12. The CDR3 region has the DNA TGTGCCAGCAGTTTATCGGGGCCCGAGCGGGAGTGGGCCGGGGAGCTGTTTTTT. It is translated as CASSLSGPEREWAGELFF.

The chain employs TRBV10-2 and TRBJ2-2, with 7 bases aligning to TRBD1. The CDR3 totals 14 residues. With 5 bases clipped from V and 7 bases from J, the junction kept 7 bases outside the gene matches. Germline CDR1 is WSHSY and CDR2 is SAAADI. The CDR3 DNA is TGCGCCAGCAGTTATAAAGGGGGCGACGGGGAGCTGTTTTTT. Its protein product is CASSYKGGDGELFF.

This clone was counted a few times. The J gene is TRBJ1-5, the V gene TRBV4-1; 7 positions agree with TRBD1. Germline-derived CDR1 and CDR2 are MGHRA and YSYEKL. The V segment lost 0 bases and the J segment 0 bases; nucleotides outside the gene matches: 11. CDR3 length: 19 amino acids. This CDR3 reads CASSQDLLRDSYSNQPQHF. The DNA of the CDR3 is TGCGCCAGCAGCCAAGACCTACTCCGGGACAGTTATAGCAATCAGCCCCAGCATTTT.

The rearrangement uses TRBV7-3 and TRBJ2-2, with D perhaps matching TRBD1 (6 bases). Germline V gene sequence: CDR1 SGHTA, CDR2 FQGTGA. V was trimmed by 3 bases and J by 2 bases, leaving 13 bases between them. The CDR3 spans 16 residues. The CDR3 reads CASSFLGTPNTGELFF. CDR3 nucleotide sequence: TGTGCCAGCAGCTTCCTTGGGACACCTAACACCGGGGAGCTGTTTTTT.

This chain uses TRBV5-3 with TRBJ2-7; TRBD2 might be the D (6 bases). TRBV5-3 is classed as an ORF, of uncertain function. The CDR3 is 16 residues long. The V end was cut by 4 bases, the J end by 3 bases, with 20 bases between. The CDR3 loop is CARSLTSSASVYEQYF. CDR3 coding DNA: TGTGCCAGAAGCCTTACCTCTAGCGCCTCCGTCTACGAGCAGTACTTC.

V gene TRBV28 combines with J gene TRBJ1-1; no clear D. Between the trimmed V and J ends, which lost 5 bases and 7 bases, there was a span of 8 bases. Germline CDR1 and CDR2: MDHEN and SYDVKM. This CDR3 is built from 11 residues. For the CDR3, the DNA is TGTGCCAGCAGTAGGCGGATTGAAGCTTTCTTT. Translation: CASSRRIEAFF.

The rearrangement uses TRBV30 and TRBJ2-1; the match to TRBD2 covers 7 bases. The CDR3 is 14 residues long. V shed 4 bases, J shed 8 bases, and the junction held 11 bases outside the gene matches. Germline CDR1 and CDR2: GTSNPN and SVGIG (reference sequence). CDR3 sequence (DNA): TGTGCCTGGAATAAGCGGGGTTTATTGGATGAGCAGTTCTTC. This sequence encodes CAWNKRGLLDEQFF.

V gene TRBV11-3 combines with J gene TRBJ2-1; 7 bases match TRBD2. Germline V CDR1 and CDR2: SGHNT, YENEEA. This CDR3 is built from 16 residues. With 5 bases clipped from V and 8 bases from J, the junction kept 15 bases outside the gene matches. CDR3 DNA: TGTGCCAGCAGCGTCATCCGGGACTATGGGCGGGATGAGCAGTTCTTC. Its protein product is CASSVIRDYGRDEQFF.

In its sample, this clone was seen a few times. The chain couples TRBV7-2 to TRBJ2-1; TRBD2 matches at 11 bases. The CDR3 runs to 16 residues. V shed 5 bases and J 7 bases; nucleotides not matched to a gene: 10. Germline-derived CDR1 and CDR2 are SGHTA and FQGNSA. This CDR3 reads CASSPTGTSGLNEQFF. CDR3 in DNA: TGTGCCAGCAGCCCGACCGGGACTAGCGGATTGAATGAGCAGTTCTTC.

The chain links TRBV9 to TRBJ1-2; D not certain. The CDR3 runs 12 residues. Trimming pared 3 bases from V and 7 bases from J, leaving 10 bases between. Per germline, CDR1 SGDLS and CDR2 YYNGEE. DNA for the CDR3: TGTGCCAGCAGCGGTTACAGTACTGGCTACACCTTC. Its protein is CASSGYSTGYTF.

The V and J genes are TRBV4-1 and TRBJ1-1; the match to TRBD1 covers 7 bases. Unmatched junction bases numbered 9, after V lost 4 bases and J lost 13 bases. The germline gives CDR1 MGHRA, CDR2 YSYEKL. There are 12 residues in the CDR3. The CDR3 is CASSPSGTVIFF. The CDR3 DNA sequence: TGCGCCAGCAGCCCCTCCGGGACAGTCATTTTCTTT.

The chain uses TRBV6-1 and TRBJ1-1; possibly TRBD1 for D (5 bases). The germline V and J ends were trimmed by 0 bases and 4 bases, with 12 bases remaining between them. The germline V gene encodes CDR1 MNHNS and CDR2 SASEGT. This CDR3 region has 15 residues. The CDR3, as DNA: TGTGCCAGCAGTGAAGCGCAAATTAGGGGCACTGAAGCTTTCTTT. Translated, it gives CASSEAQIRGTEAFF.

The rearrangement uses TRBV5-1 and TRBJ2-3, with D possibly being TRBD1 (6 bases). V lost 0 bases and J 1 base, leaving 12 bases between the germline ends. This CDR3 is 16 amino acids long. Per germline, CDR1 SGHRS and CDR2 YFSETQ. The CDR3 loop reads CASSLASDSGTDTQYF. The CDR3 bases are TGCGCCAGCAGCTTGGCATCGGACAGTGGCACAGATACGCAGTATTTT.

The chain recombines TRBV7-2 with TRBJ1-5; D call uncertain. Deletions cut 1 base from V and 4 bases from J, with 11 bases between. The CDR3 extends over 15 amino acids. CDR1 and CDR2 (germline): SGHTA, FQGNSA. The chain's CDR3 is CASSLDGGGNQPQHF. DNA for the CDR3: TGTGCCAGCAGCTTAGATGGCGGCGGAAATCAGCCCCAGCATTTT.